This TCR beta chain comes out of a study of blood T cells in healthy people across ages. V shed 7 bases, J shed 0 bases, and the junction held 6 bases outside the gene matches. The CDR3 length is 15 residues. This clonotype showed up just a few times. Combining a sample-barcoded 5' primer with a J-beta primer mix, a second PCR ran for roughly 6 to 11 cycles. Via MiXCR, TCRdb re-called the 5' RACE reads, giving one row per CDR3 protein. Among some 710,000 distinct CDR3 sequences listed, about 20% were seen once. The TCR comes from a man between 65 and 85 years old in good health. The chain couples TRBV12-3 or TRBV12-4 to TRBJ2-7, with TRBD2 identical over 10 bases. Sample: blood. The CDR3 region has the DNA TGTGCCAGCAATAAAGCGGGGGGGCCCTCCTACGAGCAGTACTTC. Its protein product is CASNKAGGPSYEQYF.